The rows below give T cell receptor beta chains drawn from one sample of a study of tumor-infiltrating lymphocytes in oesophageal squamous cell carcinoma. TCRdb passed the PCR reads through MiXCR, listing each CDR3 protein once. The sample comprises 15,000 to 18,000 distinct CDR3 sequences, under 70% of which are singletons, and roughly 35% rests with the top ten. Source material: esophageal tumor tissue. The source is a female donor with esophageal squamous cell carcinoma. The CDR3 runs from the conserved cysteine through the conserved F or W. A D gene is named only where the DNA matches it firmly. The listing skips clone size in some rows; elsewhere it reads once, few, many or a size class.

TRBV5-6	NA	TRBJ2-7	17	NA	TGTGCCAGCAGCTTGTTTTCTAGCTGGATTAGTAAGGGCGAGCAGTACTTC	CASSLFSSWISKGEQYF
TRBV19	medium-sized	TRBJ2-6	15	TRBD2	TGTGCCGCCGGGGGGAGGGACTCTGGGGCCAACGTCCTGACTTTC	CAAGGRDSGANVLTF
TRBV6-1	many	TRBJ2-7	21	TRBD2	TGTGCCAGCAGTTCCTTAGCCCGCCGGACTAGCGGGAGGAACAGCGGCTACGAGCAGTACTTC	CASSSLARRTSGRNSGYEQYF
TRBV24-1	NA	TRBJ2-1	17	TRBD2	TGTGCCACCAGTGATCCAGGACTAGCGGGAGCCTACAATGAGCAGTTCTTC	CATSDPGLAGAYNEQFF
TRBV7-9	many	TRBJ2-1	15	NA	TGTGCCAGCAGCTTAGACGGAGCCTCCTACAATGAGCAGTTCTTC	CASSLDGASYNEQFF
TRBV6-2/TRBV6-3	NA	TRBJ2-7	11	NA	TGTGCCAGCAGCTCGCTCCACGAGCAGTACTTC	CASSSLHEQYF
TRBV5-1	many	TRBJ2-4	17	TRBD2	TGCGCCAGCAGCTTGTGGGCGGCAGCGGGAGGTAAAAACATTCAGTACTTC	CASSLWAAAGGKNIQYF
TRBV10-1	NA	TRBJ1-6	12	TRBD1	TGCGCCAGCAGTCACGGGACAGGTAGGATGTACTTC	CASSHGTGRMYF
TRBV7-3	many	TRBJ2-7	16	TRBD2	TGTGCCAGCAGCTTATCCCTAGCGGGAGGGGTCAATGAGCAGTACTTC	CASSLSLAGGVNEQYF
TRBV10-3	many	TRBJ1-4	13	NA	TGTGCCATCAGTGACCGAACTAATGAAAAACTGTTTTTT	CAISDRTNEKLFF
TRBV7-9	few	TRBJ2-7	13	NA	TGTGCCAGCAGTCCGGCCGAATCCTACGAGCAGTACTTC	CASSPAESYEQYF
TRBV6-6	NA	TRBJ2-2	12	NA	TGTGCCAGCAGGGATGGGGCCGGGGAGCTGTTTTTT	CASRDGAGELFF
TRBV7-6	NA	TRBJ2-5	13	TRBD2	TGTGCCAGCAGCCCGGGGGGGAAAGAGACCCAGTACTTC	CASSPGGKETQYF
TRBV6-1	NA	TRBJ1-4	14	TRBD1	TGTGCCAGCAGGACAGGGGCAACTAATGAAAAACTGTTTTTT	CASRTGATNEKLFF
TRBV7-2	many	TRBJ2-5	13	TRBD2	TGTGCCAGCACTTTTACGGGGGGAGAGACCCAGTACTTC	CASTFTGGETQYF
TRBV7-6	NA	TRBJ1-2	13	TRBD1	TGTGCCAGCAGCACAGGGGGCCCCTATGGCTACACCTTC	CASSTGGPYGYTF
TRBV27	once	TRBJ2-1	13	TRBD2	TGTGCCAGCAGTTTAGGGCGGGAGTTAGAGCAGTTCTTC	CASSLGRELEQFF
TRBV7-2	few	TRBJ2-3	17	TRBD2	TGTGCCAGCAGCCCTGGGACTAGCGGGGGGGCGGAAGATACGCAGTATTTT	CASSPGTSGGAEDTQYF
TRBV7-2	NA	TRBJ2-3	16	TRBD2	TGTGCCAGCAGCCTAGCGGGAGGGTTCCCCACAGATACGCAGTATTTT	CASSLAGGFPTDTQYF
TRBV7-2	many	TRBJ2-1	15	NA	TGTGCCAGCAGCCGCTCCGGGAGTATTAGCTCACCCCTCCACTTC	CASSRSGSISSPLHF
TRBV7-2	NA	TRBJ2-4	16	TRBD2	TGTGCCAGCAGCTTAAGGTCGGGAGCCCCAGGGCGGGAGCAGTACTTC	CASSLRSGAPGREQYF
TRBV7-6	few	TRBJ2-3	13	NA	TGTGCCAGCAGCTTATTAAGCGCAGATACGCAGTATTTT	CASSLLSADTQYF
TRBV15	many	TRBJ2-1	15	TRBD1	TGTGCCACCAGCGGCCGGGACAGGCTATACAATGAGCAGTTCTTC	CATSGRDRLYNEQFF
TRBV7-8	once	TRBJ2-1	15	NA	TGTGCCAGCAGCTTAGTGGGGGCCGGGGTCAATGAGCAGTTCTTC	CASSLVGAGVNEQFF
TRBV18	few	TRBJ1-5	15	TRBD1	TGTGCCAGCTCACCACAACAGGGGGCAGGTCAGCCCCAGCATTTT	CASSPQQGAGQPQHF
TRBV10-2	NA	TRBJ2-4	14	TRBD2	TGCGCCAGCAGTGAGTCTGGGGGAGGGGCCATTCAGTACTTC	CASSESGGGAIQYF
TRBV12-3/TRBV12-4	NA	TRBJ1-1	14	NA	TGTGCCAGCAGTTTGAACGGGGTAGGGACTGAAGCTTTCTTT	CASSLNGVGTEAFF
TRBV7-2	NA	TRBJ2-5	15	TRBD2	TGTGCCAGCAGCGGTTACGGGACTAGAGGCATAGAGCAGTACTTC	CASSGYGTRGIEQYF
TRBV7-2	NA	TRBJ2-7	14	NA	TGTGCCAGCAGCTTAGTGACAGCTTCCTACGAGCAGTACTTC	CASSLVTASYEQYF
TRBV7-2	few	TRBJ2-3	16	NA	TGTGCCAGCAGCCCCGGGGGCGGGAGAGCAGCAGATACGCAGTATTTT	CASSPGGGRAADTQYF
TRBV12-3/TRBV12-4	large	TRBJ2-1	14	NA	TGTGCCAGCAGTTTGGACGGGGCCTTAGCTGAGCAGTTCTTC	CASSLDGALAEQFF
TRBV5-6	few	TRBJ2-7	17	TRBD2	TGTGCCAGCAGCTTGAGGGCTAGCGGGAGGGCCGGTTACGAGCAGTACTTC	CASSLRASGRAGYEQYF
TRBV7-8	NA	TRBJ1-1	11	NA	TGTGCCAGCGGGGAAGGGGCCGAAGCTTTCTTT	CASGEGAEAFF
TRBV28	once	TRBJ2-5	14	NA	TGTGCCAGCAGTTTAGCCGGGCCTCAAGAGACCCAGTACTTC	CASSLAGPQETQYF
TRBV7-6	NA	TRBJ1-4	13	NA	TGTGCCAGCAGCTTAGGCTGGCCTGAAAAACTGTTTTTT	CASSLGWPEKLFF
TRBV28	NA	TRBJ2-7	12	NA	TGTGCCAGCAGTTCAGGGTTCCACGAGCAGTACTTC	CASSSGFHEQYF